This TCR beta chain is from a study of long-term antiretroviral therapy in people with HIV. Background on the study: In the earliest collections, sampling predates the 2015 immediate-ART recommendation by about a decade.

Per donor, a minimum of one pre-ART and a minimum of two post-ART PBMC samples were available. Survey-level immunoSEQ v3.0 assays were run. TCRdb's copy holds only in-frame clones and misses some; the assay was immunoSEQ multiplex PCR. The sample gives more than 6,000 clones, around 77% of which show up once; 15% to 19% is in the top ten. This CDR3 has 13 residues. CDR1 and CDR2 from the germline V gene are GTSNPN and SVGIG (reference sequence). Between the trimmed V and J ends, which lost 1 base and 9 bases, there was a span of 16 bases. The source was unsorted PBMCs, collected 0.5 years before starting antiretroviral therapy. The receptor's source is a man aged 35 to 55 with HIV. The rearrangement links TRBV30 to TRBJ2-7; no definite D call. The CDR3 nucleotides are TGTGCCTGGAGTGCTGGACCGTCCCTGGGGCAGTACTTC. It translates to CAWSAGPSLGQYF.